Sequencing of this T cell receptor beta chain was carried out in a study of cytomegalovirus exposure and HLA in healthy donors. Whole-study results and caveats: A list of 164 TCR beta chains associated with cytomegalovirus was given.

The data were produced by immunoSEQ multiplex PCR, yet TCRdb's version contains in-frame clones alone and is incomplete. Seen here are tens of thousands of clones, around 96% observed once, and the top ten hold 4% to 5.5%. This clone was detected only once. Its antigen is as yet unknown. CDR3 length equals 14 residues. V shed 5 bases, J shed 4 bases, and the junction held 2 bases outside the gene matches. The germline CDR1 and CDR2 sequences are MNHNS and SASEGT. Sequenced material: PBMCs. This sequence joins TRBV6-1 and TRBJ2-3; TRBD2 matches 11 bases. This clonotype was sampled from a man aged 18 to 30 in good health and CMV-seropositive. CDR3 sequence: CASSLAGGPDTQYF. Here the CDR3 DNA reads TGTGCCAGCAGTCTAGCGGGGGGCCCAGATACGCAGTATTTT.